This entry lists 15 T cell receptor beta chains sequenced from one sample in a study of high-grade serous ovarian cancer treatment subgroups (dated by TCRdb to the early 2020s). Collection of tumor samples took place before definitive surgery or chemotherapy. The method was the immunoSEQ multiplex PCR assay. In TCRdb, the immuneACCESS table is reduced to in-frame sequences with V and J assigned. These tables do not hold every clone; where another copy was compared, an unresolved V gene accounts for under half, and the others remain unexplained. The sample table holds about 12,000 clones, of which about 88% were seen once. The top ten hold 2.5% to 3.5% of the sample. Sequenced sample: tumor tissue. The source is a human donor with high-grade serous ovarian cancer.

The gene calls are TRBV27 and TRBJ2-7, with D unclear. The V end was cut by 5 bases, the J end by 4 bases, with 15 bases between. CDR3 length equals 14 residues. Looked up from germline, CDR1 is MNHEY and CDR2 is SMNVEV (reference sequence). The chain's CDR3 is CASSPAQAYYEQYF. CDR3 in DNA: TGTGCCAGCAGTCCAGCCCAGGCGTATTACGAGCAGTACTTC.

This clone was recorded only once. J is TRBJ2-5 and V is TRBV11-2; 15 nucleotides agree with TRBD2. The ends lost 4 bases at V and 4 bases at J; junction bases unmatched: 1. Germline CDR1 reads SGHAT; CDR2 reads FQNNGV. CDR3 size: 15 residues. CDR3 residues: CASSWTSGGGETQYF. The DNA for the CDR3 is TGTGCCAGCAGCTGGACTAGCGGGGGGGGAGAGACCCAGTACTTC. Together with reference TRBV11-2 and TRBJ2-5, the CDR3 gives the full variable domain: EAGVAQSPRYKIIEKRQSVAFWCNPISGHATLYWYQQILGQGPKLLIQFQNNGVVDDSQLPKDRFSAERLKGVDSTLKIQPAKLEDSAVYLCASSWTSGGGETQYFGPGTRLLVL.

This clone appeared a single time. J is TRBJ1-2 and V is TRBV5-6; D is unclear. Germline lookup yields CDR1 SGHDT and CDR2 YYEEEE. The V end was cut by 0 bases, the J end by 4 bases, with 7 bases between. This CDR3 has 13 residues. CDR3 sequence reads: CASSLGQFYGYTF. CDR3 nucleotides: TGTGCCAGCAGCTTGGGGCAGTTCTATGGCTACACCTTC.

The chain is built from TRBV10-3 and TRBJ2-1; TRBD2 matches 11 bases. Germline CDR1 and CDR2: ENHRY and SYGVKD. The CDR3 loop spans 15 amino acids. With 4 bases clipped from V and 7 bases from J, the junction kept 6 bases outside the gene matches. In DNA form, the CDR3 reads TGTGCCATCAGTGTCTTGTTAGCGGGGGGGAATGAGCAGTTCTTC. It codes for CAISVLLAGGNEQFF.

This chain connects TRBV21-1 to TRBJ1-5. TRBV21-1 is classified as a pseudogene. The CDR3 totals 14 residues. The CDR3 region is CATRHPRSNQPQHF. CDR3 bases: TGTGCCACCAGACACCCGAGGAGCAATCAGCCCCAGCATTTT.

This chain uses TRBV5-5 with TRBJ1-5, with D tentatively TRBD1 (5 bases). Germline CDR1 and CDR2: SGHKS and YYEKEE (reference sequence). This CDR3 contains 15 residues. V gave up 0 bases and J gave up 6 bases, with 13 bases separating them. CDR3 protein: CASSLVVGEGQPQHF. CDR3 DNA sequence: TGTGCCAGCAGCTTGGTAGTGGGGGAGGGTCAGCCCCAGCATTTT.

The CDR3 reads CASSPRGSNTGELFF. In DNA form, the CDR3 reads TGTGCCAGCAGCCCGCGGGGTTCGAACACCGGGGAGCTGTTTTTT. This sequence joins TRBV11-3 and TRBJ2-2; D possibly corresponds to TRBD2 (6 bases). Trimming took 5 bases from V and 0 from J, leaving 10 bases between them. CDR3 length: 15 residues. Looked up from germline, CDR1 is SGHNT and CDR2 is YENEEA.

The sample holds one count of this clone. The CDR3 sequence is CASSRQNSNQPQHF. The CDR3 DNA reads TGTGCCAGTAGCAGACAGAATAGCAATCAGCCCCAGCATTTT. The chain uses TRBV19 and TRBJ1-5; possible D gene TRBD1, 5 bases. The CDR3 extends over 14 amino acids. Per the germline V gene, CDR1 is LNHDA and CDR2 is SQIVND (reference sequence). V dropped 6 bases and J dropped 0 bases, with 9 bases sitting between them.

The chain is built from TRBV29-1 and TRBJ2-7; TRBD1 might be the D (5 bases). CDR1 is SQVTM and CDR2 is ANQGSEA in the germline V gene. The V end was cut by 6 bases, the J end by 0 bases, with 12 bases between. This CDR3 has 13 residues. CDR3 sequence (DNA): TGCAGCGTGAAGACAGTTAGCTCCTACGAGCAGTACTTC. Protein sequence: CSVKTVSSYEQYF.

The chain has TRBV18 and TRBJ2-1; 9 bases align to TRBD1. From germline, CDR1 is KGHSH and CDR2 LQKENI. After removal of 5 bases from V and 2 bases from J, the junction contained 4 bases not matched to a gene. The CDR3 is made up of 15 amino acids. This CDR3 reads CASSEGQGAYNEQFF. The CDR3 nucleotides read TGTGCCAGCTCAGAGGGACAGGGTGCCTACAATGAGCAGTTCTTC.

The V call is TRBV11-2, the J call TRBJ1-3, with TRBD1 matching 8 bases. The CDR3 sequence is 16 residues long. Germline CDR1 reads SGHAT; CDR2 reads FQNNGV. V lost 1 base, J lost 3 bases, and 5 bases stayed unmatched. The CDR3 loop reads CASSLVGRGHGNTIYF. The CDR3 DNA reads TGTGCCAGCAGCTTAGTCGGCAGGGGGCATGGAAACACCATATATTTT.

This clone turned up a few times. The chain links TRBV2 to TRBJ1-4, with a tentative D call TRBD1 (6 bases). Germline lookup yields CDR1 SNHLY and CDR2 FYNNEI. This CDR3 is built from 14 residues. V was shortened by 6 bases and J by 3 bases, with 11 bases between the two germline ends. CDR3 protein: CASRPRTANEKLFF. As DNA, the CDR3 is TGTGCCAGCAGGCCAAGGACAGCTAATGAAAAACTGTTTTTT.

The CDR3 coding sequence is TGCGCCAGCAGCCAAGATATTAGACCCAATGAGCAGTTCTTC. Its protein is CASSQDIRPNEQFF. V is TRBV4-1 and J is TRBJ2-1; D is ambiguous. The CDR3 totals 14 residues. The germline V and J ends were trimmed by 0 bases and 6 bases, with 9 bases remaining between them. CDR1 MGHRA and CDR2 YSYEKL come from the germline V gene.

CDR3 sequence (DNA): TGTGCCAGCATGGGACAGAGAAACACCATATATTTT. Its protein product is CASMGQRNTIYF. The J gene is TRBJ1-3, the V gene TRBV2; TRBD1 aligns across 7 bases. CDR1 and CDR2 from the germline V gene are SNHLY and FYNNEI. CDR3 length: 12 amino acids. Losses at the gene ends were 7 bases for V and 5 bases for J; bases not matched to a gene: 2.

The chain has TRBV28 and TRBJ1-1; 7 bases are shared with TRBD1. Germline trimming cut 3 bases from V and 8 bases from J; bases unmatched to any gene: 9. Germline CDR1 is MDHEN and CDR2 is SYDVKM. This CDR3 spans 14 amino acids. CDR3 in amino acids: CASSFEGAYREAFF. The CDR3 DNA follows: TGTGCCAGCAGTTTCGAGGGGGCGTACCGAGAAGCTTTCTTT.